This T cell receptor beta chain was identified during a study of T cell responses to AZD1222 COVID-19 vaccine. Produced via immunoSEQ multiplex PCR; TCRdb's table is partial and in-frame only. Among 90,000 to 120,000 clones listed, about 90% were seen once. Trimming took 4 bases from V and 0 from J; bases not matched to a gene: 6. The length of the CDR3 is 17 residues. The germline V gene encodes CDR1 SGHRS and CDR2 YFSETQ. Whole-study results and caveats: Close to half of all spike-specific TCRs reportedly target regions of the variants that are unmutated. At baseline, just five to seven AZD1222 recipients tested seropositive. Spike-specific TCR breadth and depth rose after two AZD1222 doses. It was only after the peak T cell response that any repertoires were sampled.

As concerns this clone: The antigen is not known.

The material sequenced was peripheral blood, taken on day 0 of AZD1222 vaccination. This chain uses TRBV5-1 with TRBJ2-1, with 11 bases aligning to TRBD1. The sequence was collected from an adult in good health. CDR3 nucleotide sequence: TGCGCCAGCAGCAGGACAGGGGGCGGCCGCTCCTACAATGAGCAGTTCTTC. Translation gives CASSRTGGGRSYNEQFF.